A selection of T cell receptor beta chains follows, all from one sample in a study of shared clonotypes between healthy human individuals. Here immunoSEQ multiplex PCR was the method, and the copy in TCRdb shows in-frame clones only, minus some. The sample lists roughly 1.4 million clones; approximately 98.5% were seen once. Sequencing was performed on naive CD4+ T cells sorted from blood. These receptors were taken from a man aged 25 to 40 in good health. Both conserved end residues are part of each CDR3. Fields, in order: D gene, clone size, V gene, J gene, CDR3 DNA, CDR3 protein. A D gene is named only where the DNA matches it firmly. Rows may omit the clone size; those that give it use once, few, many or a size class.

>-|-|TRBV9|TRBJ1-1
TGTGCCAGCAGCGTTGAGGGGGTGATGAACACTGAAGCTTTCTTT
CASSVEGVMNTEAFF
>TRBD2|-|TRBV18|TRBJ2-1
TGTGCCAGCTCACCACCCTCCGGGAGGTATGAGCAGTTCTTC
CASSPPSGRYEQFF
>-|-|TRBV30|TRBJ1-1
TGTGCCTGGAGTGTGGAAGGACCTGAAGCTTTCTTT
CAWSVEGPEAFF
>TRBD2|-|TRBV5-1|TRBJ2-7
TGCGCCAGCAGCAGCTCGACTAGCAACTCCTACGAGCAGTACTTC
CASSSSTSNSYEQYF
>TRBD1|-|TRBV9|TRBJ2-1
TGTGCCAGCAGCCTTAAGGGGACAGGGCCATACAATGAGCAGTTCTTC
CASSLKGTGPYNEQFF
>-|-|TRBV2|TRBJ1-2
TGTGCCAGCAGTGACCAGGGAAGAGGCTACACCTTC
CASSDQGRGYTF
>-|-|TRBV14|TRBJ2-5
TGTGCCAGCAGCCCCACAACTGTCTTCGGCCCGCCGTGGACCCAGTACTTC
CASSPTTVFGPPWTQYF
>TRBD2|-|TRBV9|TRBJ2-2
TGTGCCAGCAGGGAATTAGCGGGAGCGACCGGGGAGCTGTTTTTT
CASRELAGATGELFF
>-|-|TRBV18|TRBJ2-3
TGTGCCAGCTCACCCACCCCCGTTGGCACAGATACGCAGTATTTT
CASSPTPVGTDTQYF
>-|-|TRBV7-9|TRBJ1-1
TGTGCCAGCAGCTCGCGTGGCCTAAACACTGAAGCTTTCTTT
CASSSRGLNTEAFF
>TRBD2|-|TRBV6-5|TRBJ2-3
TGTGCCAGCAGAGGGACTAGCGGCCCATATACGCAGTATTTT
CASRGTSGPYTQYF
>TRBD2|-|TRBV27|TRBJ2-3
TGTGCCAGCAGTTTATCGCGCCCACATTCACTAGCGAGTGGAACAGATACGCAGTATTTT
CASSLSRPHSLASGTDTQYF
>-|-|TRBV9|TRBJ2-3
TGTGCCAGCAGCGTAGATAGCGTTCGTGGCACAGATACGCAGTATTTT
CASSVDSVRGTDTQYF
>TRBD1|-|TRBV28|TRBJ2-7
TGTGCCAGCAGTTTGACAGGGCATTACGAGCAGTACTTC
CASSLTGHYEQYF
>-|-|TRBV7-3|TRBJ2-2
TGTGCCAGCAGCTCTGGTCTAAACACCGGGGAGCTGTTTTTT
CASSSGLNTGELFF
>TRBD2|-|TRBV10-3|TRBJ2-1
TGTGCCATCAGTCCGGGAGGGTACAATGAGCAGTTCTTC
CAISPGGYNEQFF
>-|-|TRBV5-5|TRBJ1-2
TGTGCCAGCAGCTTGACTCCTTCGGACGCTTATGGCTACACCTTC
CASSLTPSDAYGYTF
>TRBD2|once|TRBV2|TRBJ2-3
TGTGCCAGCATACCCAACGGACTAGCGGGGGGGGATACGCAGTATTTT
CASIPNGLAGGDTQYF
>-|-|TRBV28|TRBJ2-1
TGTGCCAGCAGTTTAAGGCCAGACAATGAGCAGTTCTTC
CASSLRPDNEQFF
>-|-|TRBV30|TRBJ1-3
TGTGCCTGGTATCCCCACCTTGGACAGATAAACAGCGCTGGAAACACCATATATTTT
CAWYPHLGQINSAGNTIYF
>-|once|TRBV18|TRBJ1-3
TGTGCCAGCTCACCAGTTCGTAGCAGCTCTGGAAACACCATATATTTT
CASSPVRSSSGNTIYF
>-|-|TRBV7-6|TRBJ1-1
TGTGCCAGCAGTCGCCATCAGACGAACACTGAAGCTTTCTTT
CASSRHQTNTEAFF